This TCR beta chain was documented in a study of T cells after somatic rescue of genetic block. Here immunoSEQ multiplex PCR was the method, and the copy in TCRdb shows in-frame clones only, minus some. The table shows 15,000 or so clones, with roughly 70% occurring only once. The ends were cut back, 1 base at V and 1 base at J, with 11 bases in the middle. Germline V gives CDR1 LNHNV, CDR2 YYDKDF (reference sequence). CDR3 length equals 16 residues. The chain couples TRBV15 to TRBJ2-1; tentatively, D is TRBD2 (7 bases). Sequenced: peripheral blood mononuclear cells (PBMCs). The TCR originated in a man aged 18 to 29. Here the CDR3 DNA reads TGTGCCACCAGCAGAGCCGGGGGGCGATCCTACAATGAGCAGTTCTTC. This encodes CATSRAGGRSYNEQFF.